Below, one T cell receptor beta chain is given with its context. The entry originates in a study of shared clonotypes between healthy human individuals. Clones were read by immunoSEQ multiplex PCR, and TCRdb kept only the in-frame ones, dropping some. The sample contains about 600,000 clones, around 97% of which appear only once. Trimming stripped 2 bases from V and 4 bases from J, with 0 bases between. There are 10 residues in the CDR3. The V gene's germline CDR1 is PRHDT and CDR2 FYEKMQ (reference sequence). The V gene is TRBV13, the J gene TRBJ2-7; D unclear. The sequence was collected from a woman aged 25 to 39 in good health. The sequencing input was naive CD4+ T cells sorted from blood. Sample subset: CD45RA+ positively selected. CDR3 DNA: TGTGCCAGCAGCTTATACGAGCAGTACTTC. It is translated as CASSLYEQYF. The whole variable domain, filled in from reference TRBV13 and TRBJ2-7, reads AAGVIQSPRHLIKEKRETATLKCYPIPRHDTVYWYQQGPGQDPQFLISFYEKMQSDKGSIPDRFSAQQFSDYHSELNMSSLELGDSALYFCASSLYEQYFGPGTRLTVT.